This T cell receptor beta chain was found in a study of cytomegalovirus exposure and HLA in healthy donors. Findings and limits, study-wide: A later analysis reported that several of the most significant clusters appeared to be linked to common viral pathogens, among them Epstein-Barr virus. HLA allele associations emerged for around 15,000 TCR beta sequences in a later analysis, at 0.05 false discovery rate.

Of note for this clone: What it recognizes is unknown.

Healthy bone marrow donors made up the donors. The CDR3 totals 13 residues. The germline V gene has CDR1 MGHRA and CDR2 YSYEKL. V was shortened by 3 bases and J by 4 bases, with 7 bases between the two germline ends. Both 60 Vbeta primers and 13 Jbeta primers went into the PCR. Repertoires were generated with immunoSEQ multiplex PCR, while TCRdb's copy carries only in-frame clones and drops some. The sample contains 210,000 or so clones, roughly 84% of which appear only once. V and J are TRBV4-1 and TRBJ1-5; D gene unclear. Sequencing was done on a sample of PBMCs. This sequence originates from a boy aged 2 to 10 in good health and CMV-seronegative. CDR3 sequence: CASSHGENQPQHF. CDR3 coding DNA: TGCGCCAGCAGCCATGGGGAGAATCAGCCCCAGCATTTT.